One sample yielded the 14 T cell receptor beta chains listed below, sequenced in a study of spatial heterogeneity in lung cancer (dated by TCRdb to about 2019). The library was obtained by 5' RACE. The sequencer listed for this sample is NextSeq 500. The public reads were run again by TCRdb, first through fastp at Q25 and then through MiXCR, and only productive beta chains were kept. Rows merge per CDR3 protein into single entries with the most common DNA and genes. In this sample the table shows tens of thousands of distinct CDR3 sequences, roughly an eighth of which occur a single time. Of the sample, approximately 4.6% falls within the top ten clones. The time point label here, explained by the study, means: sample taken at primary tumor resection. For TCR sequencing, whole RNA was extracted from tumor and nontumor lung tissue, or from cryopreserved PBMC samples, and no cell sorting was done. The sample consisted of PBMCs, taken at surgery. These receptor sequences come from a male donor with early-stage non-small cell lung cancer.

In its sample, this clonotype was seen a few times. For the CDR3, the DNA is TGTGCCAGCAGTCGACCCCAGGAATTCTATGGCTACACCTTC. It yields the protein CASSRPQEFYGYTF. The chain couples TRBV6-2 or TRBV6-3 to TRBJ1-2; D is unresolved. Germline CDR1 and CDR2: MNHEY and SVGEGT. The V and J ends lost 5 bases and 4 bases respectively, with 14 bases between them. The CDR3 has 14 residues.

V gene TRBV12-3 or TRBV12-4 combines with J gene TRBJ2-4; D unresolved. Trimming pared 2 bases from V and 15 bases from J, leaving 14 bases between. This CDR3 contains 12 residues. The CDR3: CASSLINGKTYF. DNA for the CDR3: TGTGCCAGCAGTTTAATAAACGGCAAGACGTACTTC.

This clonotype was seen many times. CDR3 sequence reads: CASSLGQLNQPQHF. The CDR3 DNA follows: TGCGCCAGCAGCTTAGGTCAACTTAATCAGCCCCAGCATTTT. The rearrangement links TRBV5-1 to TRBJ1-5, with no clear D. The CDR3 loop spans 14 amino acids. CDR1 and CDR2 (germline): SGHRS, YFSETQ. V gave up 2 bases and J gave up 4 bases, with 10 bases separating them.

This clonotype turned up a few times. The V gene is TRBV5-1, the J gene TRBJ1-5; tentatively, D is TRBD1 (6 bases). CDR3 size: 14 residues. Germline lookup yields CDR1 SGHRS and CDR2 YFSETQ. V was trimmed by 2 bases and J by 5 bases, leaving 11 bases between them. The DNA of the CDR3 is TGCGCCAGCAGCTTTTCGGCAGGGGATCAGCCCCAGCATTTT. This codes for CASSFSAGDQPQHF.

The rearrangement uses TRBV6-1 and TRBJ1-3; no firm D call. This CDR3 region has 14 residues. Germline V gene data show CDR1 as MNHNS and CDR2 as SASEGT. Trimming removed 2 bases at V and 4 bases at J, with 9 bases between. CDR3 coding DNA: TGTGCCAGCAGTGAATTAATCTCCGGAAACACCATATATTTT. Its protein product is CASSELISGNTIYF.

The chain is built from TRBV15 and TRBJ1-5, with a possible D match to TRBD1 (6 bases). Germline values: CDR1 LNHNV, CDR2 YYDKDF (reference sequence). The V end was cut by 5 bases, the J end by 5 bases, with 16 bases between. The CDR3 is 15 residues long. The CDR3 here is CATSAGTRKDQPQHF. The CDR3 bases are TGTGCCACCAGCGCCGGGACAAGAAAGGATCAGCCCCAGCATTTT.

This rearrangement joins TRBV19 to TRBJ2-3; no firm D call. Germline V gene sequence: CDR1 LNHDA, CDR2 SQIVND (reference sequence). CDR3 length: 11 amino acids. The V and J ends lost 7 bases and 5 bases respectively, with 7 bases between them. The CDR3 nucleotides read TGTGCCAGTAAAAGCGAAGATACGCAGTATTTT. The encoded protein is CASKSEDTQYF.

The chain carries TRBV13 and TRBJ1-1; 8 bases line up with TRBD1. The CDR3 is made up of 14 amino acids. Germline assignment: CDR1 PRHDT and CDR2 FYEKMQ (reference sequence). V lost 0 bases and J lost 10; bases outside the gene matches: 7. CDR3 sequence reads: CASSLGQGAAGAFF. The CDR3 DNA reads TGTGCCAGCAGCTTAGGGCAGGGGGCGGCCGGAGCTTTCTTT.

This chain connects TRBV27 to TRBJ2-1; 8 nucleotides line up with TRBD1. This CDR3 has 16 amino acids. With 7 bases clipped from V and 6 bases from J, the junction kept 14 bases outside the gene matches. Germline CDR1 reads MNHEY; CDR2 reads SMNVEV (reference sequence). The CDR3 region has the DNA TGTGCCAGCATCCCCAAGAGGGACAGGCCCGGCAATGAGCAGTTCTTC. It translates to CASIPKRDRPGNEQFF.

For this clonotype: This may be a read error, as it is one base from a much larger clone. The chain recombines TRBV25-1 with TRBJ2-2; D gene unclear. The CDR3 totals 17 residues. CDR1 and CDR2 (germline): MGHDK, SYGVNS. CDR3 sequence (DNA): TGTGCCATCAGTGAGATGGCCGCCCAATTGAACACCGGGGAGCTGTTTTTT. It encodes CAISEMAAQLNTGELFF.

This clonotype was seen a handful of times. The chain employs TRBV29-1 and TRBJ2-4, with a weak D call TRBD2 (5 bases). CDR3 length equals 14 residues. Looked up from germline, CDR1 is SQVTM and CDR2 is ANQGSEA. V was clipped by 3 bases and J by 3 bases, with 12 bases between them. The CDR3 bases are TGCAGCGTTGACGTAGGCAGCGGCAAAAACATTCAGTACTTC. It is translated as CSVDVGSGKNIQYF. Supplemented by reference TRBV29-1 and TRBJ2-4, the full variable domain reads SAVISQKPSRDICQRGTSLTIQCQVDSQVTMMFWYRQQPGQSLTLIATANQGSEATYESGFVIDKFPISRPNLTFSTLTVSNMSPEDSSIYLCSVDVGSGKNIQYFGAGTRLSVL.

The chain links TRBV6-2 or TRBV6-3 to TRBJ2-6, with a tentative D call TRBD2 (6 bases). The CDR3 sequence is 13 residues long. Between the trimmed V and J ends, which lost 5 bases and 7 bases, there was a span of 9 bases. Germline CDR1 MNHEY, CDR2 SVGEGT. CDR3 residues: CASSLALANVLTF. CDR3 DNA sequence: TGTGCCAGCAGTCTAGCGTTAGCCAACGTCCTGACTTTC.

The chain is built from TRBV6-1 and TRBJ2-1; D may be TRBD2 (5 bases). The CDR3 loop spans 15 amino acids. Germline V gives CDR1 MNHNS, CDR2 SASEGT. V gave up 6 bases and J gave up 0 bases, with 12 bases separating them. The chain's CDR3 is CASSREGGSYNEQFF. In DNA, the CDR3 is TGTGCCAGCAGCCGGGAAGGTGGCTCCTACAATGAGCAGTTCTTC.

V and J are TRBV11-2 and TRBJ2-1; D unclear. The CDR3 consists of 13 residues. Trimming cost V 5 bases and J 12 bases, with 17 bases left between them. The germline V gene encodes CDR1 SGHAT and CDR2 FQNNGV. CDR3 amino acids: CASSSPPNTLQFF. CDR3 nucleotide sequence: TGTGCCAGCAGCAGCCCACCCAACACCTTGCAGTTCTTC. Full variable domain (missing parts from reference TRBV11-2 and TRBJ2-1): EAGVAQSPRYKIIEKRQSVAFWCNPISGHATLYWYQQILGQGPKLLIQFQNNGVVDDSQLPKDRFSAERLKGVDSTLKIQPAKLEDSAVYLCASSSPPNTLQFFGPGTRLTVL.